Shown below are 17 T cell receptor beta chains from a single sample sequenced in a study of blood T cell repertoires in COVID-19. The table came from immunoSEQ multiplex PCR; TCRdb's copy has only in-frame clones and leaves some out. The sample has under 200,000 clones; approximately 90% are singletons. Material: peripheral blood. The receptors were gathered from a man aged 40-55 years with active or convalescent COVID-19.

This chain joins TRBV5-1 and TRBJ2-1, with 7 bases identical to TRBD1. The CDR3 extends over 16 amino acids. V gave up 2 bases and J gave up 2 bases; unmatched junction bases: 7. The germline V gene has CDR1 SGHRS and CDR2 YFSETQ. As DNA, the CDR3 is TGCGCCAGCAGCTTTACAGGGGTTAGGGCCTACAATGAGCAGTTCTTC. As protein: CASSFTGVRAYNEQFF.

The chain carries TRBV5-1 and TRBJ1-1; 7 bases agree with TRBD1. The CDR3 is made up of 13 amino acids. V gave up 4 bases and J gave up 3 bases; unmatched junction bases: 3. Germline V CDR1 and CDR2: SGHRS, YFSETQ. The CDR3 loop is CASSGTGDTEAFF. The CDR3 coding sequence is TGCGCCAGCAGCGGCACAGGGGACACTGAAGCTTTCTTT.

CDR3 protein: CASSHPASPEAFF. CDR3 DNA: TGTGCCAGCAGCCACCCCGCGAGCCCTGAAGCTTTCTTT. J is TRBJ1-1 and V is TRBV14; D gene uncertain. Germline CDR1 reads SGHDN; CDR2 reads FVKESK. The CDR3 runs 13 residues. V was trimmed by 3 bases and J by 6 bases, leaving 11 bases between them.

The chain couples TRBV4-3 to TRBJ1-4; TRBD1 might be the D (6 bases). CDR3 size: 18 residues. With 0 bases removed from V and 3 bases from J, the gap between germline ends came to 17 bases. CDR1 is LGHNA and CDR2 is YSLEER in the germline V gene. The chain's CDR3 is CASSQDLGGPVANEKLFF. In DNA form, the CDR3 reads TGCGCCAGCAGCCAAGATCTCGGGGGGCCCGTAGCTAATGAAAAACTGTTTTTT.

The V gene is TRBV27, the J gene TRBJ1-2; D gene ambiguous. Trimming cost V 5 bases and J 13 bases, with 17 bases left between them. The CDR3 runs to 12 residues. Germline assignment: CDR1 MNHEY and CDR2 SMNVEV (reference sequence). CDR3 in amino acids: CASSPNREKVTF. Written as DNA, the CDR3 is TGTGCCAGCAGTCCAAATCGGGAAAAGGTCACCTTC.

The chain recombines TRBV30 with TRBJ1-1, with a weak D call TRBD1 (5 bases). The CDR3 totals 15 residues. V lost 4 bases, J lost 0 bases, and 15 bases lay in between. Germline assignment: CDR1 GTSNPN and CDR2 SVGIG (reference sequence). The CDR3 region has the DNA TGTGCCTGGACAGGAGGGGATATCATGAACACTGAAGCTTTCTTT. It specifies CAWTGGDIMNTEAFF. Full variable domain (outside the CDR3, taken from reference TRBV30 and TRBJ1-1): SQTIHQWPATLVQPVGSPLSLECTVEGTSNPNLYWYRQAAGRGLQLLFYSVGIGQISSEVPQNLSASRPQDRQFILSSKKLLLSDSGFYLCAWTGGDIMNTEAFFGQGTRLTVV.

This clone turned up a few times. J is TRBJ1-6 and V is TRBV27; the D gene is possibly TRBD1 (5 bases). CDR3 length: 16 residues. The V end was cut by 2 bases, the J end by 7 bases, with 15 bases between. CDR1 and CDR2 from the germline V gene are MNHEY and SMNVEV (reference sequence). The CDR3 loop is CASSLEGGAWNSPLHF. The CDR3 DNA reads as TGTGCCAGCAGTTTAGAAGGTGGGGCATGGAATTCACCCCTCCACTTT.

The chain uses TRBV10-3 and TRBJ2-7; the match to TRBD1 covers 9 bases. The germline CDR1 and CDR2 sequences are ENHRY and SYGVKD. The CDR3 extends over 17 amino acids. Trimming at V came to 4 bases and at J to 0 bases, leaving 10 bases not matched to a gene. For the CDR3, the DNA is TGTGCCATCAGTGGGAATCCGGGACAGGGAATCTCCTACGAGCAGTACTTC. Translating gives CAISGNPGQGISYEQYF.

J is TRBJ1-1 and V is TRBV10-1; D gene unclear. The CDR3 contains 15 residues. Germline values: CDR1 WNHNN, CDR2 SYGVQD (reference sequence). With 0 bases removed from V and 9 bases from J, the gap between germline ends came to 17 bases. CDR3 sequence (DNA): TGCGCCAGCAGTGAGTCTGCCAGAGGCAATAACAAAGCTTTCTTT. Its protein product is CASSESARGNNKAFF.

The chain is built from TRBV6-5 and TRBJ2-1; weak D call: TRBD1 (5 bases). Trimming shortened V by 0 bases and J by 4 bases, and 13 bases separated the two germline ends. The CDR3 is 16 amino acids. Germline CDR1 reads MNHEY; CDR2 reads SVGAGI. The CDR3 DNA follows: TGTGCCAGCAGTTACTCCTACAGGCGAAGTTACAATGAGCAGTTCTTC. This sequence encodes CASSYSYRRSYNEQFF.

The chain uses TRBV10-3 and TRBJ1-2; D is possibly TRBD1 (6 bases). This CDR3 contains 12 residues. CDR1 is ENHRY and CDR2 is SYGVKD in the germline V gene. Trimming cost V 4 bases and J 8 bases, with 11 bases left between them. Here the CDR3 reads CAISAGTSGYTF. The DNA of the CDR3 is TGTGCCATCAGTGCCGGGACAAGCGGCTACACCTTC.

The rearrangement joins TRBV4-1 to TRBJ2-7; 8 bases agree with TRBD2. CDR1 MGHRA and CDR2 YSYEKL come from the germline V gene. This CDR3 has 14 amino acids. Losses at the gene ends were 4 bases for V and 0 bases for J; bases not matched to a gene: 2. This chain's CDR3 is CASSLTSGSYEQYF. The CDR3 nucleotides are TGCGCCAGCAGCCTCACTAGCGGCTCCTACGAGCAGTACTTC.

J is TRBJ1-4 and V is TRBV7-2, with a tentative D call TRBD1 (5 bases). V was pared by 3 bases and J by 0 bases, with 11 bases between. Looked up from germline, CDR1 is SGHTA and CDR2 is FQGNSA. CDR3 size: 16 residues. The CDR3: CASSLGGSATNEKLFF. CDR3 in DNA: TGTGCCAGCAGCTTGGGGGGGTCTGCAACTAATGAAAAACTGTTTTTT.

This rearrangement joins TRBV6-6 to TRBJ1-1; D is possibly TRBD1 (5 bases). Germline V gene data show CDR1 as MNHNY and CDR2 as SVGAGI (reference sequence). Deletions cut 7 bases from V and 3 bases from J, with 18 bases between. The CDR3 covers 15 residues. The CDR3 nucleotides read TGTGCCAGCACCTCAAGAGTGGGGCGCGACACTGAAGCTTTCTTT. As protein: CASTSRVGRDTEAFF.

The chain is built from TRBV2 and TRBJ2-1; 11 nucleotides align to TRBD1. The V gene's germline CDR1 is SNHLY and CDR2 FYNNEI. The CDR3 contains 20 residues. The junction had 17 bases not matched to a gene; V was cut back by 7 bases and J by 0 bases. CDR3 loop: CASTSPPGTGGRSSYNEQFF. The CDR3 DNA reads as TGTGCCAGCACCTCACCCCCCGGGACAGGGGGACGCAGCTCCTACAATGAGCAGTTCTTC.

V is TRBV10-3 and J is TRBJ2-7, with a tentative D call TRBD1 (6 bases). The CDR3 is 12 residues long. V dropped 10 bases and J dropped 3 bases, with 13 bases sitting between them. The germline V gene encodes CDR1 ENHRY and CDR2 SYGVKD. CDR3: CASRDTDYEQYF. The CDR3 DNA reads TGTGCCAGCAGGGACACCGACTACGAGCAGTACTTC.

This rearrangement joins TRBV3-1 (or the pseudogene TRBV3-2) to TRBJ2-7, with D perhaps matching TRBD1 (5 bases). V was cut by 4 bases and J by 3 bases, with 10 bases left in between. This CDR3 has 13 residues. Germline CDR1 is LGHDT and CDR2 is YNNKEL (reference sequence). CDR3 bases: TGTGCCAGCAGCCGACAGAAGGGCTACGAGCAGTACTTC. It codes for CASSRQKGYEQYF.